These T cell receptor beta chains were read from a single sample in a study of T-cell memory formation after mild COVID-19. TCRdb redid the calling of the 5' RACE reads with MiXCR, one entry per CDR3 protein. In the table there are around 62,000 distinct CDR3 sequences, around a quarter of which are singletons. What was sequenced was PBMCs or a T cell subset sorted from them (not recorded which). All receptors derive from a man between 18 and 35 years old who had mild COVID-19 (a few samples of this study predate the infection). Cell type and time point are not known. CDR3s include the opening cysteine and the closing phenylalanine or tryptophan. A D gene is named only where the DNA matches it firmly. Not all rows give a size; the values are once, few, many and, for expanded clones, a class.

len	v_gene	abundance	j_gene	d_gene	CDR3aa	CDR3nt
12	TRBV20-1	few	TRBJ2-3	TRBD1	CSATGGEHTQYF	TGCAGTGCTACAGGGGGTGAACATACGCAGTATTTT
13	TRBV12-3/TRBV12-4	-	TRBJ2-1	TRBD1	CASSWTGYNEQFF	TGTGCCAGCAGTTGGACAGGGTACAATGAGCAGTTCTTC
13	TRBV6-5	-	TRBJ2-3	-	CASSRPSTDTQYF	TGTGCCAGCAGCCGTCCTAGCACAGATACGCAGTATTTT
16	TRBV15	-	TRBJ2-1	TRBD2	CATSRESGGAYNEQFF	TGTGCCACCAGCAGAGAGAGCGGGGGGGCCTACAATGAGCAGTTCTTC
14	TRBV6-5	-	TRBJ2-7	-	CASSLGLPGYEQYF	TGTGCCAGCAGTTTGGGCCTCCCGGGGTACGAGCAGTACTTC
13	TRBV27	-	TRBJ2-3	TRBD1	CASSPTGVRTQYF	TGTGCCAGCAGCCCAACAGGGGTGAGGACGCAGTATTTT
12	TRBV3-1	-	TRBJ1-1	-	CASSQKHTEAFF	TGTGCCAGCAGCCAAAAACACACTGAAGCTTTCTTT
16	TRBV7-8	-	TRBJ2-3	TRBD1	CASSLGQGGPTDTQYF	TGTGCCAGCAGCTTAGGACAGGGCGGGCCCACAGATACGCAGTATTTT
13	TRBV28	-	TRBJ2-5	-	CASSPEETETQYF	TGTGCCAGCAGCCCTGAAGAAACCGAGACCCAGTACTTC
16	TRBV27	few	TRBJ2-5	-	CASSLSAYLRQETQYF	TGTGCCAGCAGTTTATCTGCCTATCTGAGACAAGAGACCCAGTACTTC
16	TRBV3-1	-	TRBJ2-5	-	CASSQDLSPRQETQYF	TGTGCCAGCAGCCAAGATCTTTCTCCTCGCCAAGAGACCCAGTACTTC
17	TRBV4-2	few	TRBJ1-2	-	CASSQEVSGAPGYGYTF	TGTGCCAGCAGCCAAGAAGTAAGCGGGGCCCCTGGCTATGGCTACACCTTC
13	TRBV7-8	-	TRBJ1-2	-	CASSTDTFYGYTF	TGTGCCAGCAGCACCGACACGTTCTATGGCTACACCTTC
14	TRBV4-1	few	TRBJ2-1	TRBD2	CASTYGGAGNEQFF	TGCGCCAGCACCTACGGGGGGGCGGGGAATGAGCAGTTCTTC
13	TRBV7-8	few	TRBJ2-1	-	CASSSSEVDEQFF	TGTGCCAGCAGCTCTAGTGAGGTAGATGAGCAGTTCTTC
13	TRBV29-1	once	TRBJ1-2	-	CSVEDSGGGGYTF	TGCAGCGTTGAAGATTCCGGGGGCGGCGGCTACACCTTC
14	TRBV9	-	TRBJ1-2	-	CASSDDAEHYGYTF	TGTGCCAGCAGCGATGACGCGGAACACTATGGCTACACCTTC
14	TRBV6-5	many	TRBJ2-7	TRBD1	CASTSRGPSYEQYF	TGTGCCAGCACTTCCAGGGGGCCCTCCTACGAGCAGTACTTC
15	TRBV7-9	few	TRBJ1-5	-	CASSSGQYSNQPQHF	TGTGCCAGCAGCTCCGGACAGTATAGCAATCAGCCCCAGCATTTT
12	TRBV6-5	few	TRBJ2-5	-	CASSYSGGTQYF	TGTGCCAGCAGTTACTCCGGAGGGACCCAGTACTTC
14	TRBV7-2	few	TRBJ2-1	-	CASSLVPQYNEQFF	TGTGCCAGCAGCTTAGTACCGCAATACAATGAGCAGTTCTTC
14	TRBV29-1	-	TRBJ2-1	-	CSVFETDSYNEQFF	TGCAGCGTTTTCGAAACCGACTCCTACAATGAGCAGTTCTTC
14	TRBV27	-	TRBJ2-4	TRBD2	CASRSGGGGNIQYF	TGTGCCAGCAGATCGGGGGGAGGTGGAAACATTCAGTACTTC
14	TRBV5-4	few	TRBJ2-1	TRBD2	CASSLGVASGGVVF	TGTGCCAGCAGCTTGGGGGTTGCGAGCGGGGGGGTGGTCTTC
15	TRBV5-1	few	TRBJ2-7	TRBD1	CASTPSGTGSYEQYF	TGCGCCAGCACCCCTTCCGGGACAGGGTCCTACGAGCAGTACTTC